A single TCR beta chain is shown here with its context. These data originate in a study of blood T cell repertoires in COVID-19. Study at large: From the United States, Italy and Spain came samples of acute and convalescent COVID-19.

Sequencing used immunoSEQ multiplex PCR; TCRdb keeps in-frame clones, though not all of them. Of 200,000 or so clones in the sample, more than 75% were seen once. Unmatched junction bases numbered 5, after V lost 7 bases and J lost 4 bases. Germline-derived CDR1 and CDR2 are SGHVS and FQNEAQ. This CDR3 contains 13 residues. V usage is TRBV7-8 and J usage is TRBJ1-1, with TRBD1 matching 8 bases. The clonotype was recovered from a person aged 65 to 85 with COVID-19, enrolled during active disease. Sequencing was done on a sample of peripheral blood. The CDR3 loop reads CASMGQELTEAFF. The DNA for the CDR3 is TGTGCCAGCATGGGACAGGAACTCACTGAAGCTTTCTTT.